The 15 T cell receptor beta chains presented below share a single source sample, sequenced in a study of T cell responses to AZD1222 COVID-19 vaccine. Profiling relied on immunoSEQ multiplex PCR, and the TCRdb table lists in-frame clones only, not all of them. The sample lists over 85,000 clones, about 95% occurring once. The input for sequencing was peripheral blood, taken 28 days after the second AZD1222 dose. These receptors came from an adult who received the AZD1222 COVID-19 vaccine.

J is TRBJ1-1 and V is TRBV10-1; D might be TRBD1 (5 bases). Germline CDR1 and CDR2: WNHNN and SYGVQD (reference sequence). The CDR3 is 13 residues long. The V and J ends lost 3 bases and 5 bases respectively, with 10 bases between them. In nucleotides, the CDR3 is TGCGCCAGCAGTGAACACTGGGGGACTGAAGCTTTCTTT. This sequence encodes CASSEHWGTEAFF.

The J gene is TRBJ1-5, the V gene TRBV18; 8 positions match TRBD1. The germline gives CDR1 KGHSH, CDR2 LQKENI. The CDR3 has 17 residues. J gave up 6 bases and V 1 base, and 11 bases lay outside the gene matches. CDR3 DNA sequence: TGTGCCAGCTCACCACGGGGGTCCCAGGGGGCTTTTCAGCCCCAGCATTTT. This codes for CASSPRGSQGAFQPQHF.

The rearrangement links TRBV12-2 to TRBJ2-3; the tabulated D call, TRBD2, remains unverified against the DNA. TRBV12-2 is assigned pseudogene status. The CDR3 is 16 residues long. The CDR3 reads CASRPQAGGPFDTQYF. As DNA, the CDR3 is TGTGCAAGTCGCCCCCAAGCGGGAGGTCCCTTCGATACGCAGTATTTT.

The table lists this clone with a count of one. The chain uses TRBV10-3 and TRBJ1-6; tentative D call: TRBD1 (6 bases). V was clipped by 4 bases and J by 8 bases, with 15 bases between them. Germline loops: CDR1 ENHRY, CDR2 SYGVKD. This CDR3 is 15 amino acids long. The CDR3 is CAISGDTKGYSPLHF. The CDR3 DNA reads as TGTGCCATCAGTGGGGACACAAAAGGTTATTCACCCCTCCACTTT.

This chain links TRBV30 with TRBJ1-4, with unresolved D. CDR1 and CDR2 from the germline V gene are GTSNPN and SVGIG (reference sequence). The V end was cut by 2 bases, the J end by 7 bases, with 14 bases between. This CDR3 region has 14 residues. The CDR3 DNA reads as TGTGCCTGGAGTATGGTGGGTCGGTTTGAAAAACTGTTTTTT. It translates to CAWSMVGRFEKLFF.

The chain couples TRBV2 to TRBJ1-5; D is unclear. The V and J ends lost 5 bases and 3 bases respectively, with 14 bases between them. Germline V gene sequence: CDR1 SNHLY, CDR2 FYNNEI. The CDR3 contains 15 residues. CDR3 in amino acids: CASSPGIADNQPQHF. DNA for the CDR3: TGTGCCAGCAGTCCCGGGATCGCAGACAATCAGCCCCAGCATTTT.

This clone was observed once. The V call is TRBV3-1 (or the pseudogene TRBV3-2), the J call TRBJ1-2; D is ambiguous. Germline V gene data show CDR1 as LGHDT and CDR2 as YNNKEL (reference sequence). CDR3 length: 14 residues. Trimming took 1 base from V and 5 from J, leaving 11 bases between them. The CDR3 loop is CASSQGGSGYGYTF. The CDR3 coding sequence is TGTGCCAGCAGCCAAGGGGGTAGTGGTTATGGCTACACCTTC.

The count of this clone is one. The chain combines TRBV19 with TRBJ1-6, with D unclear. There are 15 residues in the CDR3. The V gene lost 3 bases and the J gene lost 7 bases, with 13 bases spanning the gap. CDR1 and CDR2 from the germline V gene are LNHDA and SQIVND (reference sequence). The chain's CDR3 is CASSIGLARNSPLHF. The CDR3 nucleotides read TGTGCCAGTAGTATCGGGCTGGCCAGAAATTCACCCCTCCACTTT.

The chain has TRBV12-3 or TRBV12-4 and TRBJ1-1, with D possibly being TRBD1 (5 bases). V was trimmed by 6 bases and J by 1 base, leaving 9 bases between them. The CDR3 has 13 amino acids. DNA for the CDR3: TGTGCCAGCAGACGGACACGGAACACTGAAGCTTTCTTT. This translates into CASRRTRNTEAFF.

The chain links TRBV13 to TRBJ2-1; TRBD2 matches 7 bases. The CDR3 extends over 15 amino acids. CDR1 and CDR2 (germline): PRHDT, FYEKMQ (reference sequence). Trimming took 5 bases from V and 5 from J; bases not matched to a gene: 9. In DNA form, the CDR3 reads TGTGCCAGCAGCCCATCTAGCGGACAAAACAATGAGCAGTTCTTC. Its translation is CASSPSSGQNNEQFF. Drawing the rest from reference TRBV13 and TRBJ2-1, the complete variable domain is AAGVIQSPRHLIKEKRETATLKCYPIPRHDTVYWYQQGPGQDPQFLISFYEKMQSDKGSIPDRFSAQQFSDYHSELNMSSLELGDSALYFCASSPSSGQNNEQFFGPGTRLTVL.

The chain couples TRBV5-1 to TRBJ2-2; 8 bases line up with TRBD1. Germline V lookup: CDR1 SGHRS, CDR2 YFSETQ. The CDR3 consists of 15 residues. J gave up 6 bases and V 4 bases, and 8 bases lay outside the gene matches. This chain's CDR3 is CASSIKGQASGELFF. For the CDR3, the DNA is TGCGCCAGCAGCATAAAGGGACAGGCATCCGGGGAGCTGTTTTTT.

This chain uses TRBV25-1 with TRBJ1-1, with D tentatively TRBD1 (5 bases). Germline values: CDR1 MGHDK, CDR2 SYGVNS. This CDR3 comprises 15 residues. Trimming removed 3 bases at V and 6 bases at J, with 17 bases between. CDR3 bases: TGTGCCAGCAGTGACAGGGCTGGGGGTTACGCTGAAGCTTTCTTT. It is translated as CASSDRAGGYAEAFF.

This chain uses TRBV12-5 with TRBJ1-6; 7 positions match TRBD1. The CDR3 has 15 amino acids. CDR1 LGHNT and CDR2 FRNRAP come from the germline V gene. The J segment lost 10 bases and the V segment lost 4 bases, leaving 10 bases of the junction unmatched. The CDR3, as DNA: TGTGCTAGTGGTTCCCGGACAGGTTTTTCCTCACCCCTCCACTTT. The encoded protein is CASGSRTGFSSPLHF.

V is TRBV7-9 and J is TRBJ2-1, with D tentatively TRBD1 or TRBD2 (6 bases each). In germline, CDR1 is SEHNR, CDR2 FQNEAQ (reference sequence). CDR3 length equals 17 residues. The V end lost 5 bases, the J end lost 7 bases, and 24 bases lay between the germline ends. The CDR3 here is CASSQPQGGGGLNEQFF. The CDR3 region has the DNA TGTGCCAGCAGCCAACCACAGGGCGGTGGGGGGCTAAATGAGCAGTTCTTC.

The J gene is TRBJ1-4, the V gene TRBV5-1; D call uncertain. Germline values: CDR1 SGHRS, CDR2 YFSETQ. Trimming left V 0 bases short and J 5 bases short, with 11 bases between. The CDR3 is 15 residues long. The CDR3 DNA reads TGCGCCAGCAGCTTGGAATGGGGAGGAAATGAAAAACTGTTTTTT. The encoded protein is CASSLEWGGNEKLFF.